This entry lists 8 T cell receptor beta chains sequenced from one sample in a study of T cells in localized non-small cell lung cancer. The method was immunoSEQ multiplex PCR; TCRdb's version includes in-frame clones alone and lacks a portion of them. Of 30,000 to 40,000 clones listed, 82% are singletons. Material: peripheral blood, obtained before any cancer treatment. The receptor source for this set is a male donor aged 60 or over with stage III squamous cell lung carcinoma.

This chain joins TRBV7-2 and TRBJ2-3; the D is unclear. Germline V gene sequence: CDR1 SGHTA, CDR2 FQGNSA. Trimming left V 3 bases short and J 2 bases short, with 9 bases between. The CDR3 extends over 14 amino acids. CDR3 bases: TGTGCCAGCAGCTTGGGCAGTTACACAGATACGCAGTATTTT. It translates to CASSLGSYTDTQYF.

This clone has a single count. The rearrangement uses TRBV19 and TRBJ2-3; the match to TRBD2 covers 9 bases. V shed 1 base and J 1 base; nucleotides not matched to a gene: 3. The CDR3 is 16 amino acids. Germline V gene sequence: CDR1 LNHDA, CDR2 SQIVND (reference sequence). The CDR3 DNA is TGTGCCAGTAGTATAGGCGGCGGGGGGGGCACAGATACGCAGTATTTT. It yields the protein CASSIGGGGGTDTQYF.

The chain carries TRBV19 and TRBJ2-5; TRBD1 matches 10 bases. Unmatched junction bases numbered 10, after V lost 5 bases and J lost 7 bases. Germline loops: CDR1 LNHDA, CDR2 SQIVND (reference sequence). The CDR3 is made up of 15 amino acids. The CDR3 sequence is CASSFRQGAPGTQYF. CDR3 DNA sequence: TGTGCCAGTAGTTTTAGACAGGGGGCTCCAGGGACCCAGTACTTC.

The V call is TRBV7-8, the J call TRBJ2-5, with 10 bases matching TRBD2. Looked up from germline, CDR1 is SGHVS and CDR2 is FQNEAQ. The CDR3 contains 14 residues. Trimming removed 1 base from V and 5 bases from J; junction bases left unmatched: 1. CDR3 DNA sequence: TGTGCCAGCAGCTTAGTTAGCGGGGGGGAGACCCAGTACTTC. Protein sequence: CASSLVSGGETQYF. Looking up the rest from reference TRBV7-8 and TRBJ2-5 gives the full variable domain: GAGVSQSPRYKVAKRGQDVALRCDPISGHVSLFWYQQALGQGPEFLTYFQNEAQLDKSGLPSDRFFAERPEGSVSTLKIQRTQQEDSAVYLCASSLVSGGETQYFGPGTRLLVL.

The rearrangement uses TRBV18 and TRBJ2-5; D may be TRBD1 or TRBD2 (5 bases each). The CDR3 runs 16 residues. The V and J ends lost 3 bases and 4 bases respectively, with 18 bases between them. Germline V gene lookup returns CDR1 KGHSH and CDR2 LQKENI. Written as DNA, the CDR3 is TGTGCCAGCTCACCCAACCCTCCCCGGGGCGGAGAGACCCAGTACTTC. Amino acid sequence: CASSPNPPRGGETQYF.

The chain uses TRBV18 and TRBJ2-3; 9 bases agree with TRBD1. Germline V gene sequence: CDR1 KGHSH, CDR2 LQKENI. The CDR3 has 18 residues. Trimming cost V 5 bases and J 1 base; bases outside gene matches: 13. CDR3 residues: CASSTYPLGQGGTDTQYF. CDR3 bases: TGTGCCAGCTCAACCTATCCACTGGGACAGGGAGGCACAGATACGCAGTATTTT.

This clone was seen just once. CDR3 in amino acids: CASSLERNLATEAFF. CDR3 coding DNA: TGTGCCAGCAGCTTAGAACGGAACCTCGCTACTGAAGCTTTCTTT. The chain joins TRBV11-2 to TRBJ1-1; D is unclear. V was clipped by 0 bases and J by 5 bases, with 13 bases between them. This CDR3 region has 15 residues. Germline V gene lookup returns CDR1 SGHAT and CDR2 FQNNGV. Using reference TRBV11-2 and TRBJ1-1 for the parts outside the CDR3, the full variable domain is EAGVAQSPRYKIIEKRQSVAFWCNPISGHATLYWYQQILGQGPKLLIQFQNNGVVDDSQLPKDRFSAERLKGVDSTLKIQPAKLEDSAVYLCASSLERNLATEAFFGQGTRLTVV.

This clone was counted once. The chain carries TRBV5-1 and TRBJ2-6; possibly TRBD1 or TRBD2 for D (5 bases each). Germline V gene lookup returns CDR1 SGHRS and CDR2 YFSETQ. Trimming cost V 3 bases and J 4 bases, with 17 bases left between them. The CDR3 length is 17 residues. DNA of the CDR3: TGCGCCAGCAGCTGGGGGACGGGGCGTCCCGGGGCCAACGTCCTGACTTTC. Translating it yields CASSWGTGRPGANVLTF.